This TCR beta chain emerged from a study of T cells in Graves' hyperthyroidism and ophthalmopathy. As for the study in general: Peripheral blood was drawn at first diagnosis, prior to all treatment. Study results and limitations: Ophthalmopathy was model-predicted a median about six months pre-onset. Blood also showed most of the thyroid clonotypes that were expanded above 0.001.

The CDR3 runs 14 residues. The V and J ends lost 6 bases and 9 bases respectively, with 18 bases between them. In this sample, this clonotype turned up many times. Its target is unknown. From RNA transcripts, TCR beta CDR3 regions were amplified. TCR CDR3 underwent first-round RT-PCR with the HTBI primer set. TCRdb itself ran the multiplex PCR reads through MiXCR, one entry per CDR3 protein. This table holds 550,000 to 700,000 distinct CDR3 sequences, about 15% found once. Fresh peripheral blood, roughly 10 ml, was the source of the PBMCs. The chain employs TRBV12-3 or TRBV12-4 and TRBJ2-4, with unresolved D. Sequencing was performed on blood. The TCR originated in a woman between 35 and 50 years old with Graves' ophthalmopathy. The DNA of the CDR3 is TGTGCCAGCAGCTTTCTATGGGTGGGTGGCATTCAGTACTTC. Translation: CASSFLWVGGIQYF.